The 9 T cell receptor beta chains in this list originate from one sample, sequenced in a study of cytotoxic CD8 clonotypes in ibrutinib-treated CLL. Repertoires were generated with immunoSEQ multiplex PCR, while TCRdb's copy carries only in-frame clones and drops some. The sample includes around 70,000 clones, more than 75% of them seen just once. The input for sequencing was PBMCs, taken at disease progression, from a patient treated with ibrutinib. The receptors derive from a human donor with chronic lymphocytic leukemia.

Remarks on this clone: The junction departs from germline at one end; a sequencing error may be responsible. V usage is TRBV4-1 and J usage is TRBJ2-7; no definite D call. CDR1 and CDR2 (germline): MGHRA, YSYEKL. The CDR3 loop spans 12 amino acids. CDR3 residues: CASSQAPYEQYF. CDR3 DNA sequence: TGTGCCAGCAGCCAAGCCCCTTACGAGCAGTACTTC.

This chain joins TRBV10-2 and TRBJ1-3; D call uncertain. The CDR3 is 11 residues long. V lost 7 bases and J lost 6, with 7 bases in between. Germline CDR1 and CDR2: WSHSY and SAAADI. The CDR3 sequence: CASKIQNTIYF. CDR3 nucleotide sequence: TGCGCCAGCAAGATCCAAAACACCATATATTTT.

The gene calls are TRBV5-5 and TRBJ2-5, with 11 bases aligning to TRBD2. Germline values: CDR1 SGHKS, CDR2 YYEKEE (reference sequence). The CDR3 runs to 16 residues. V shed 4 bases, J shed 2 bases, and the junction held 7 bases outside the gene matches. The CDR3: CASSVRLAGPQETQYF. The CDR3 region has the DNA TGTGCCAGCAGCGTACGACTAGCGGGACCACAAGAGACCCAGTACTTC.

This chain links TRBV2 with TRBJ2-1, with a possible D match to TRBD1 (6 bases). Germline-derived CDR1 and CDR2 are SNHLY and FYNNEI. This CDR3 is built from 11 residues. The V end lost 5 bases, the J end lost 9 bases, and 8 bases lay between the germline ends. The CDR3 protein is CASSQGGEQFF. In DNA form, the CDR3 reads TGTGCCAGCAGTCAAGGGGGTGAGCAGTTCTTC. The entire variable domain, with the rest obtained from reference TRBV2 and TRBJ2-1, is as follows: EPEVTQTPSHQVTQMGQEVILRCVPISNHLYFYWYRQILGQKVEFLVSFYNNEISEKSEIFDDQFSVERPDGSNFTLKIRSTKLEDSAMYFCASSQGGEQFFGPGTRLTVL.

This sequence joins TRBV4-2 and TRBJ2-3; 10 positions agree with TRBD2. Germline CDR1 reads LGHNA; CDR2 reads YNFKEQ. V trimming: 4 bases; J trimming: 4 bases; junction bases outside the gene matches: 11. The CDR3 covers 17 residues. For the CDR3, the DNA is TGTGCCAGCAGCCCACGGGGACTAGCGTCTGTGCCAGATACGCAGTATTTT. This codes for CASSPRGLASVPDTQYF.

The CDR3 loop reads CAWSISSGSYNEQFF. CDR3 nucleotide sequence: TGTGCCTGGAGTATATCTAGCGGATCCTACAATGAGCAGTTCTTC. The chain employs TRBV30 and TRBJ2-1; 7 nucleotides align to TRBD2. Germline V gene data show CDR1 as GTSNPN and CDR2 as SVGIG (reference sequence). V was clipped by 2 bases and J by 1 base; unmatched bases: 5. This CDR3 region has 15 residues.

V and J are TRBV9 and TRBJ1-1, with 9 bases aligning to TRBD1. This CDR3 is built from 16 residues. Germline values: CDR1 SGDLS, CDR2 YYNGEE. The ends lost 1 base at V and 4 bases at J; junction bases unmatched: 8. DNA for the CDR3: TGTGCCAGCAGCGTACCGCGACAGGGGGTCGGCACTGAAGCTTTCTTT. This sequence encodes CASSVPRQGVGTEAFF.

The chain is built from TRBV5-6 and TRBJ2-7; 9 bases fit TRBD1. Trimming removed 3 bases from V and 2 bases from J; junction bases left unmatched: 3. This CDR3 region has 14 residues. Germline V gene data show CDR1 as SGHDT and CDR2 as YYEEEE. The CDR3 coding sequence is TGTGCCAGCAGCTCTCGGGACAGGGCCTACGAGCAGTACTTC. The encoded protein is CASSSRDRAYEQYF. Supplemented by reference TRBV5-6 and TRBJ2-7, the full variable domain reads DAGVTQSPTHLIKTRGQQVTLRCSPKSGHDTVSWYQQALGQGPQFIFQYYEEEERQRGNFPDRFSGHQFPNYSSELNVNALLLGDSALYLCASSSRDRAYEQYFGPGTRLTVT.

The rearrangement uses TRBV28 and TRBJ2-7; unclear D gene. In germline, CDR1 is MDHEN, CDR2 SYDVKM. V lost 2 bases to trimming and J lost 7 bases, with 6 bases between them. This CDR3 spans 11 amino acids. Written as DNA, the CDR3 is TGTGCCAGCAGTTTAGGCGGTGAGCAGTACTTC. It yields the protein CASSLGGEQYF.